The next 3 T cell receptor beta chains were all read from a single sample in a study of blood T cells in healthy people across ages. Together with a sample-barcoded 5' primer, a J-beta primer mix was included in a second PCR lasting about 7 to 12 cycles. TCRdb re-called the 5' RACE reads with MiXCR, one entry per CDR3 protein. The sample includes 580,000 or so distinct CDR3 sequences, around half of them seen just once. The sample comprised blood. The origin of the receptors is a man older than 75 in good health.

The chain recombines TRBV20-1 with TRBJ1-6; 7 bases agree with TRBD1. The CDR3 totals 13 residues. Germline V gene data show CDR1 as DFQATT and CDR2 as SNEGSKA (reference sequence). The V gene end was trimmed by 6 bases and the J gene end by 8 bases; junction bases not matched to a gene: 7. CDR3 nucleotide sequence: TGCAGTGCGTCAGGGGGTCTAGATTCACCCCTCCACTTT. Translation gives CSASGGLDSPLHF.

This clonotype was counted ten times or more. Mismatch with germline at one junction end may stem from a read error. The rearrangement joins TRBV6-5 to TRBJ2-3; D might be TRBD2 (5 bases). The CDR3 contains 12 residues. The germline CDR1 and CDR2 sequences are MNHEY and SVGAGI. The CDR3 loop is CASSDGRGTKYF. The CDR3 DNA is TGTGCCAGCAGCGACGGACGGGGTACGAAGTATTTT.

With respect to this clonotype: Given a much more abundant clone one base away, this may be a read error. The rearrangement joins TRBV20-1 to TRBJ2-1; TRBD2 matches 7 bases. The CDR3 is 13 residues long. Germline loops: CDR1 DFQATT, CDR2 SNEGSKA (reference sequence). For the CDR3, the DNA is TGCAGTGCTAGGGAGCGGGGATACAATGGGCAGTTCTTC. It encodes CSARERGYNGQFF.